This section outlines one TCR beta chain sequence together with its context. Its antigen is undetermined. Via 5' RACE with UMI labels, TRB cDNA libraries were prepared. TCRdb reprocessed the 5' RACE reads, keeping one entry per CDR3 protein, no DNA. The sample table includes about 70,000 distinct CDR3 sequences. CDR3 size: 14 residues. Germline assignment: CDR1 MRHNA and CDR2 SNTAGT. The data are from a study of CXCR3-negative and CXCR3-positive naive CD8 T cells. General observations from the study: Naive cells positive for CXCR3 carried more hydrophobic TRB CDR3s than CXCR3-negative ones.

The sample was naive CXCR3+ CD8+ T cells from blood. The subset here: CD45RO-CCR7+CD27+CD95- naive CD8+ T cells expressing CXCR3 (TNR3+). The chain links TRBV6-4 to TRBJ2-1; TCRdb's D call of TRBD1 is untestable without DNA. This sequence was found in a human donor in good health. Some clones in this sample may be carry-over from other donors' samples. This CDR3 reads CATSSGTDYNEQFF.